This T cell receptor beta chain is from a study of blood T cell repertoires in COVID-19. Across the study: COVID-19 samples, acute and convalescent, were from the United States, Italy and Spain.

Clones were read by immunoSEQ multiplex PCR, and TCRdb kept only the in-frame ones, dropping some. The data hold some 130,000 clones, with roughly nine tenths observed a single time. This CDR3 has 12 residues. V lost 4 bases to trimming and J lost 4 bases, with 6 bases between them. Germline assignment: CDR1 SGDLS and CDR2 YYNGEE. As regards this clone: Other DNA sequences in this specimen translate into the identical CDR3.

Sequenced sample: peripheral blood. V usage is TRBV9 and J usage is TRBJ1-3; D call uncertain. This TCR was sampled from a man aged 50 or older with active COVID-19. CDR3 nucleotides: TGTGCCAGCAGCCCGAGGGGAAACACCATATATTTT. Translated: CASSPRGNTIYF.